This entry describes one T cell receptor (beta chain). Its target is not known. These data are taken from a study of blood T cells in healthy people across ages. Study as a whole: Capture by template switching was about one barcoded beta molecule per two T cells.

Study-wide findings and caveats: TCR beta diversity tracked closely with naive T cell percentage.

The extraction recovered at least 6 micrograms of total RNA per sample. Germline CDR1 and CDR2: MDHEN and SYDVKM. With 5 bases removed from V and 6 bases from J, the gap between germline ends came to 14 bases. This CDR3 contains 14 residues. For the second PCR, which ran for roughly 7 to 11 cycles, a sample-barcoded 5' primer and a J-beta primer mix were used. One entry per CDR3 protein, called by TCRdb with MiXCR from the 5' RACE reads. Among approximately 1.5 million distinct CDR3 sequences listed, approximately 32% were seen once. Sample: blood. The clonotype comes from a woman aged 25-40 years in good health. The chain recombines TRBV28 with TRBJ2-4; D is perhaps TRBD1 (6 bases). In DNA, the CDR3 is TGTGCCAGCAGTCCTAGGTGGACAGCAAACATTCAGTACTTC. This sequence encodes CASSPRWTANIQYF.